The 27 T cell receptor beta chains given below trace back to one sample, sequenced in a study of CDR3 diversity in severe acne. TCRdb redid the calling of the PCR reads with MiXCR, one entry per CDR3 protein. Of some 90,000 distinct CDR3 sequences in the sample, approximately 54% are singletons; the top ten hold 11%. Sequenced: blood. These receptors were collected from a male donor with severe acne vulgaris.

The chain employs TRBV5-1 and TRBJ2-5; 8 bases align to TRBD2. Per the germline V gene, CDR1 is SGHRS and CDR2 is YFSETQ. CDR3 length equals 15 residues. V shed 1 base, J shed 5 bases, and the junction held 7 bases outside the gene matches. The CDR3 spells CASSLNGRAGETQYF. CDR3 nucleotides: TGCGCCAGCAGCTTGAACGGGAGGGCCGGCGAGACCCAGTACTTC.

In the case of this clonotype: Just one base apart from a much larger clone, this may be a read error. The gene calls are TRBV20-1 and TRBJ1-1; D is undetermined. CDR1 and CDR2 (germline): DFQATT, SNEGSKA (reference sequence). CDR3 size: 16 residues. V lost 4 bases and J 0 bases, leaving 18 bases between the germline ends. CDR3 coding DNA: TGCAGTGCTATCGCAATTCCCGAAGAGGTGAACACTGAAGCTTTCTTT. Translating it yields CSAIAIPEEVNTEAFF.

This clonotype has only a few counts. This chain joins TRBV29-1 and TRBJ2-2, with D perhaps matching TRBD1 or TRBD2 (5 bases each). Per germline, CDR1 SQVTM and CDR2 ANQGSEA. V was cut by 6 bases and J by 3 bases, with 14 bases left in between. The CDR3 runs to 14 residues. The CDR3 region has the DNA TGCAGCGTCGGGACGGAGTCTGACACCGGGGAGCTGTTTTTT. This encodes CSVGTESDTGELFF.

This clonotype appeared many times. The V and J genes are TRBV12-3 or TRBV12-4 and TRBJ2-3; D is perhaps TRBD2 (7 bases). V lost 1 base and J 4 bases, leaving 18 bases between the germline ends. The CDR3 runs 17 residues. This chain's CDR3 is CASSLGCEGGGPDTQYF. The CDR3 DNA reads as TGTGCCAGCAGTTTAGGGTGCGAGGGGGGGGGCCCAGATACGCAGTATTTT.

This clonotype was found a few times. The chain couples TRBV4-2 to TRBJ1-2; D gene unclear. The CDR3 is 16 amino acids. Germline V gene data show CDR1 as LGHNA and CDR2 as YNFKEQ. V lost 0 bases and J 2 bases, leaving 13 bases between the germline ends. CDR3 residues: CASSQDPGSVNYGYTF. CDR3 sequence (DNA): TGTGCCAGCAGCCAAGATCCGGGAAGCGTAAACTATGGCTACACCTTC.

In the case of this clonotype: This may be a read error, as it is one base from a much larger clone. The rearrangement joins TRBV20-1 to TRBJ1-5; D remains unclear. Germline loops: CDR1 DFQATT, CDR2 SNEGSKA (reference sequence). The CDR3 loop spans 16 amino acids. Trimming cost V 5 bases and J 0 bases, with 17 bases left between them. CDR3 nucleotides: TGCAGTGCTTCGCAGGAGGTGGGGAATAGCAATCAGCCCCAGCATTTT. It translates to CSASQEVGNSNQPQHF.

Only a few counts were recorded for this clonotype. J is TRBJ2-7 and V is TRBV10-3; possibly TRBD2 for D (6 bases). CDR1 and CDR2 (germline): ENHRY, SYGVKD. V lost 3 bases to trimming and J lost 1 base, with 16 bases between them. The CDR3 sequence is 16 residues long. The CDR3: CAISDQGREVSYEQYF. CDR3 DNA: TGTGCCATCAGTGACCAGGGCAGGGAGGTTTCCTACGAGCAGTACTTC.

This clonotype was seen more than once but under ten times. For the CDR3, the DNA is TGTGCCAGCAGTGAAATGGGTTACCGGGTGGATACGCAGTATTTT. Amino acid sequence: CASSEMGYRVDTQYF. The chain carries TRBV5-7 and TRBJ2-3; D unclear. TRBV5-7 is marked as an open reading frame, function uncertain. CDR3 size: 15 residues. Trimming left V 5 bases short and J 6 bases short, with 19 bases between.

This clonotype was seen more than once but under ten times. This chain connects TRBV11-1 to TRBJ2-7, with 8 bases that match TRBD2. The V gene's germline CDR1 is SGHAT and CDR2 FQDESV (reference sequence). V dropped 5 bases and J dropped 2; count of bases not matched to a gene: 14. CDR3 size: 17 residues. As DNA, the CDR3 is TGTGCCAGCAGCCCCCGGTATGGCGGGAGGCCTCCCTACGAGCAGTACTTC. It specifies CASSPRYGGRPPYEQYF.

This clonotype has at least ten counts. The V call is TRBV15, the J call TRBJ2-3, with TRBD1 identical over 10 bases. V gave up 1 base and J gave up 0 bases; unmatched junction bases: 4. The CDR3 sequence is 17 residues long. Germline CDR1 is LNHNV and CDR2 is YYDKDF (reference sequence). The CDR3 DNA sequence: TGTGCCACCAGCAGAGGTGGGACAGGGGTGAGCACAGATACGCAGTATTTT. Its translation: CATSRGGTGVSTDTQYF. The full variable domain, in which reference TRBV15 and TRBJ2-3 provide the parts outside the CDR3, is DAMVIQNPRYQVTQFGKPVTLSCSQTLNHNVMYWYQQKSSQAPKLLFHYYDKDFNNEADTPDNFQSRRPNTSFCFLDIRSPGLGDTAMYLCATSRGGTGVSTDTQYFGPGTRLTVL.

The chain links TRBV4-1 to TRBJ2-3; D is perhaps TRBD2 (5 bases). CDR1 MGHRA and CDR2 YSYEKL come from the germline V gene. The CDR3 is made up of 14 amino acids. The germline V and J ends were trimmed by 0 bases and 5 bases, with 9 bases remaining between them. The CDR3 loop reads CASSQDAGEDTQYF. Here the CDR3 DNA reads TGCGCCAGCAGCCAAGATGCCGGGGAAGATACGCAGTATTTT.

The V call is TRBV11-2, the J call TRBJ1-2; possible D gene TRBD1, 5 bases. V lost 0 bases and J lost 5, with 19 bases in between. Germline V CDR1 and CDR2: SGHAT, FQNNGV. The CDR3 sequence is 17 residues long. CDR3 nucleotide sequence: TGTGCCAGCAGCTTAGACCCTAGGGACCTCTCTTCGTATGGCTACACCTTC. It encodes CASSLDPRDLSSYGYTF.

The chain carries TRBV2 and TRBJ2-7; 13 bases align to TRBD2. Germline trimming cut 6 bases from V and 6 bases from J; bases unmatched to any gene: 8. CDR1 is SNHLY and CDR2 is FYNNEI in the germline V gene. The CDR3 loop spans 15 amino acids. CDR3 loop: CASSKLAGGPSEQYF. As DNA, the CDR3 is TGTGCCAGCAGCAAACTAGCGGGAGGGCCCTCCGAGCAGTACTTC. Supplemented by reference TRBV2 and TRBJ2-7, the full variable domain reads EPEVTQTPSHQVTQMGQEVILRCVPISNHLYFYWYRQILGQKVEFLVSFYNNEISEKSEIFDDQFSVERPDGSNFTLKIRSTKLEDSAMYFCASSKLAGGPSEQYFGPGTRLTVT.

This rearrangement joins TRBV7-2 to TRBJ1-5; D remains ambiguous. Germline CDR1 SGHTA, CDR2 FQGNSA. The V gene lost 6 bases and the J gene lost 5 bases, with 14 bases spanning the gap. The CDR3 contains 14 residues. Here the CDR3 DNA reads TGTGCCAGCAGTTACCCCACGGGTTATCAGCCCCAGCATTTT. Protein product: CASSYPTGYQPQHF.

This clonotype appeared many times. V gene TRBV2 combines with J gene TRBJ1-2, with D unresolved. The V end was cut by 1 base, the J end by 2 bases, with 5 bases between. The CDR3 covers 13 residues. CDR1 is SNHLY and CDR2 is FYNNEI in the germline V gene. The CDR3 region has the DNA TGTGCCAGCAGTGAAGGTGGGAACTATGGCTACACCTTC. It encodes CASSEGGNYGYTF.

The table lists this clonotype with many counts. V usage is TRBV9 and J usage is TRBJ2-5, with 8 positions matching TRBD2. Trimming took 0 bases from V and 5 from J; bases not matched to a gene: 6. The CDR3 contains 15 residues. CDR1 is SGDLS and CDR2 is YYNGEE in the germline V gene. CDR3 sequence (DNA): TGTGCCAGCAGCGTAGGAGCGGGAGTTGGGGAGACCCAGTACTTC. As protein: CASSVGAGVGETQYF.

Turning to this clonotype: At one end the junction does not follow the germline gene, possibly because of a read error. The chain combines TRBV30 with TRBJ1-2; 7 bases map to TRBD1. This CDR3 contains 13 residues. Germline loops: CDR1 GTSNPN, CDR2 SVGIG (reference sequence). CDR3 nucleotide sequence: TGTGCCCGGAGGGGACAGCCTGGGGATGGCTACACCTTC. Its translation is CARRGQPGDGYTF.

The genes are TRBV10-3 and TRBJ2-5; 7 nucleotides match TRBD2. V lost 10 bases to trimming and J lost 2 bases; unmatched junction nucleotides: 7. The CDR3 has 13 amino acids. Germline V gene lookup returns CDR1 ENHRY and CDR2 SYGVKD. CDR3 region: CASSGREQETQYF. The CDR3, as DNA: TGTGCCAGCAGCGGGCGGGAGCAAGAGACCCAGTACTTC.

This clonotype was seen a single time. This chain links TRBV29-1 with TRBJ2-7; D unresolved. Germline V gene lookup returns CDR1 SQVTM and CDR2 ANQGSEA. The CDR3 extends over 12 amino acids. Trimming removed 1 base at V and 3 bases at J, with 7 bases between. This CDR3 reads CSVEGKGYEQYF. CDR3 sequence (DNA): TGCAGCGTTGAAGGGAAAGGCTACGAGCAGTACTTC.

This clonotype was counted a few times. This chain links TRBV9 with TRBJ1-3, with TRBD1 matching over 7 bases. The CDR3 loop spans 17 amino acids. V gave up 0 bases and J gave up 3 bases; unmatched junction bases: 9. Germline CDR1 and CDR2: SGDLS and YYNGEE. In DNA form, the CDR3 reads TGTGCCAGCAGCGTAGGGCCGAGACAGGGAAGTGGAAACACCATATATTTT. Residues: CASSVGPRQGSGNTIYF.

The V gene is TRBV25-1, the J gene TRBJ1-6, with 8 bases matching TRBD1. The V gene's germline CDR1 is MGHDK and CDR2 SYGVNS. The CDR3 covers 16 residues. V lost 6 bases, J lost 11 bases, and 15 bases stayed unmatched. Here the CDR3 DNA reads TGTGCCAGCAGCGCGTGGGAGGACAGGGCTTCGGCACCCCTCCACTTT. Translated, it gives CASSAWEDRASAPLHF.

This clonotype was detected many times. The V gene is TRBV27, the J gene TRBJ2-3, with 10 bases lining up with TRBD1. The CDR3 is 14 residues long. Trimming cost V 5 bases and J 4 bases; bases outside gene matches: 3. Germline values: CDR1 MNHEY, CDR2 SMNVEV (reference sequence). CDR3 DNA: TGTGCCAGCAGTAAGGACAGGGGGTCAGATACGCAGTATTTT. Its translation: CASSKDRGSDTQYF.

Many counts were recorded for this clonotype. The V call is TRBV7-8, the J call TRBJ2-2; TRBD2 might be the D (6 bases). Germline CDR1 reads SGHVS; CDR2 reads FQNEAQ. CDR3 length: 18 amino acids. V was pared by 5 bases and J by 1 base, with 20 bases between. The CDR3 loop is CASSRGSVAGLNTGELFF. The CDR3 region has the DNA TGTGCCAGCAGCCGCGGTAGTGTGGCGGGACTGAACACCGGGGAGCTGTTTTTT.

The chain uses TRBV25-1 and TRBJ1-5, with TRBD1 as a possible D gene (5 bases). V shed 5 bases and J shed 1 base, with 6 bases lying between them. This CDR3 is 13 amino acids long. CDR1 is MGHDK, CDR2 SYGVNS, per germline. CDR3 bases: TGTGCCAGCAGTCCAGGGAGCAATCAGCCCCAGCATTTT. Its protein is CASSPGSNQPQHF. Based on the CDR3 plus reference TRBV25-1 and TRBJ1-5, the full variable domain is EADIYQTPRYLVIGTGKKITLECSQTMGHDKMYWYQQDPGMELHLIHYSYGVNSTEKGDLSSESTVSRIRTEHFPLTLESARPSHTSQYLCASSPGSNQPQHFGDGTRLSIL.

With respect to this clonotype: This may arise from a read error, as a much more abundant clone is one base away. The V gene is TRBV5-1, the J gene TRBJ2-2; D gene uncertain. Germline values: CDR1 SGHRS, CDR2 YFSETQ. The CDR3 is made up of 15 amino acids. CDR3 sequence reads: CTSSLRPQITGELFF. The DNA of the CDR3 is TGCACCAGCAGCTTGCGGCCCCAGATCACCGGGGAGCTGTTTTTT.

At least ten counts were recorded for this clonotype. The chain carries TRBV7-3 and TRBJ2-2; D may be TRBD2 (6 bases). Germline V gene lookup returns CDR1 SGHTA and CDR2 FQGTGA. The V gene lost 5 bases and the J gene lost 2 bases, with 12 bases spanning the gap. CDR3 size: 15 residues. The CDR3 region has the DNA TGTGCCAGCAGCGGGGCGGGACCAAACACCGGGGAGCTGTTTTTT. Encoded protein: CASSGAGPNTGELFF.

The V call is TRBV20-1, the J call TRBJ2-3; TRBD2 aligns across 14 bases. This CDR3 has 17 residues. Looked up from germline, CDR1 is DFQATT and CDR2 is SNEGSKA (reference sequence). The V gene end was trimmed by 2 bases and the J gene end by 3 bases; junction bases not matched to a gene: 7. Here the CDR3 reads CSARPGLAGVGTDTQYF. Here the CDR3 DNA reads TGCAGTGCTAGACCGGGACTAGCGGGAGTGGGGACAGATACGCAGTATTTT.